A selection of T cell receptor beta chains follows, all from one sample in a study of early T cells in non-severe SARS-CoV-2 infection. Via MiXCR, TCRdb re-called the 5' RACE reads, giving one row per CDR3 protein. Here the sample spans tens of thousands of distinct CDR3 sequences, roughly 12% being singletons. The sample consisted of whole blood, taken at baseline. These TCRs come from an adult who was a healthcare worker with PCR-confirmed SARS-CoV-2 infection or an uninfected control (not recorded which). The CDR3 runs from the conserved cysteine through the conserved F or W. The D gene is left open where the match is weak. Some rows mark clone size as missing; the rest say once, few, many or name a class of expanded clone.

V gene	CDR3 length	clone size	J gene	D gene	CDR3 DNA	CDR3 protein
TRBV15	14	many	TRBJ2-7	NA	TGTGCCACCAAGGATCGAGGACAGTCCTACGAGCAGTACTTC	CATKDRGQSYEQYF
TRBV28	13	many	TRBJ2-7	NA	TGTGCCAGCAGTTTCGGCCTCTCCTACGAGCAGTACTTC	CASSFGLSYEQYF
TRBV19	13	NA	TRBJ1-5	TRBD1	TGTGCCAGTAGTAGGACAGGGCGTCAGCCCCAGCATTTT	CASSRTGRQPQHF
TRBV7-9	16	many	TRBJ2-5	TRBD2	TGTGCCAGCAGCTCCCAGCGGGAGGTTACCCAAGAGACCCAGTACTTC	CASSSQREVTQETQYF
TRBV6-1	12	few	TRBJ1-2	NA	TGTGTTACAGAGCGATTATTCTATGGCTACACCTTC	CVTERLFYGYTF
TRBV20-1	16	few	TRBJ2-1	TRBD1	TGCAGTGCTAGAAGCAACGGACAGGGGGGTTTTAATGAGCAGTTCTTC	CSARSNGQGGFNEQFF
TRBV5-1	15	NA	TRBJ2-3	NA	TGCGCCACCAGAACCTCAGGGGACGGCACAGATACGCAGTATTTT	CATRTSGDGTDTQYF
TRBV12-5	16	NA	TRBJ2-7	TRBD1	TGTGCTAGTGGTTTTCTTTCCGGACAGGGGGCCTACGAGCAGTACTTC	CASGFLSGQGAYEQYF
TRBV19	14	once	TRBJ2-7	NA	TGTGCCAGTAGTATAGTGGGCGGTTCCTACGAGCAGTACTTC	CASSIVGGSYEQYF
TRBV15	14	few	TRBJ2-1	TRBD1	TGTGCCACCCTCGGACAGGACCTTGGGAATGAGCAGTTCTTC	CATLGQDLGNEQFF